The rows below give T cell receptor beta chains drawn from one sample of a study of identical twins. MiXCR, run by TCRdb on the 5' RACE reads, gives a single entry per CDR3 protein. Among 540,000 or so distinct CDR3 sequences, under 25% were seen once, and the ten largest hold roughly 0.5%. The sample was also reused in another study, on yellow fever vaccine responses in identical twins.

The source material was CD4+ T cells sorted from blood. These receptors originate from a young woman in good health. Each CDR3 is given with its conserved first and last residue. D genes are given only for firm matches. Only part of the rows carry a size: once, few, many, or a class if the clone is expanded.

v_call: TRBV12-3/TRBV12-4; clone_size: many; d_call: NA; j_call: TRBJ2-7; cdr3_aa: CASSLQVSYEQYF; cdr3_nt: TGTGCCAGCAGCCTACAGGTTTCCTACGAGCAGTACTTC
v_call: TRBV18; clone_size: NA; d_call: NA; j_call: TRBJ1-1; cdr3_aa: CASSPPGPNTEAFF; cdr3_nt: TGTGCCAGCTCACCACCGGGGCCGAACACTGAAGCTTTCTTT
v_call: TRBV5-1; clone_size: NA; d_call: NA; j_call: TRBJ1-1; cdr3_aa: CASVAGSMNTEAFF; cdr3_nt: TGCGCCAGCGTTGCAGGGAGCATGAACACTGAAGCTTTCTTT
v_call: TRBV6-2/TRBV6-3; clone_size: few; d_call: TRBD2; j_call: TRBJ2-1; cdr3_aa: CASNTGGVTYNEQFF; cdr3_nt: TGTGCCAGCAATACGGGGGGGGTTACCTACAATGAGCAGTTCTTC
v_call: TRBV6-1; clone_size: NA; d_call: TRBD2; j_call: TRBJ2-1; cdr3_aa: CASSRGGASGRSSYNEQFF; cdr3_nt: TGTGCCAGCAGTAGGGGGGGGGCTAGCGGGAGGAGCTCCTACAATGAGCAGTTCTTC
v_call: TRBV6-5; clone_size: NA; d_call: NA; j_call: TRBJ2-2; cdr3_aa: CASSWGGGELFF; cdr3_nt: TGTGCCAGCAGTTGGGGAGGCGGGGAGCTGTTTTTT
v_call: TRBV5-6; clone_size: few; d_call: NA; j_call: TRBJ2-6; cdr3_aa: CASSSGQPGANVLTF; cdr3_nt: TGTGCCAGCAGCTCCGGACAGCCTGGGGCCAACGTCCTGACTTTC
v_call: TRBV20-1; clone_size: few; d_call: NA; j_call: TRBJ2-5; cdr3_aa: CSARTKGIQETQYF; cdr3_nt: TGCAGTGCTAGAACTAAGGGAATCCAAGAGACCCAGTACTTC
v_call: TRBV20-1; clone_size: NA; d_call: NA; j_call: TRBJ2-1; cdr3_aa: CSARDLLLDEQFF; cdr3_nt: TGCAGTGCTAGAGATTTGCTGCTAGATGAGCAGTTCTTC
v_call: TRBV4-1; clone_size: few; d_call: NA; j_call: TRBJ1-2; cdr3_aa: CASSQAGASYGYTF; cdr3_nt: TGCGCCAGCAGCCAAGCTGGGGCAAGCTATGGCTACACCTTC
v_call: TRBV15; clone_size: few; d_call: TRBD2; j_call: TRBJ2-4; cdr3_aa: CATSSPATSGKNIQYF; cdr3_nt: TGTGCCACCAGCAGCCCAGCGACTAGCGGAAAAAACATTCAGTACTTC
v_call: TRBV12-3/TRBV12-4; clone_size: few; d_call: TRBD2; j_call: TRBJ2-1; cdr3_aa: CASGLAGDEQFF; cdr3_nt: TGTGCCAGCGGACTAGCGGGAGATGAGCAGTTCTTC
v_call: TRBV4-1; clone_size: NA; d_call: TRBD2; j_call: TRBJ2-7; cdr3_aa: CASSHRLAGGVYEQYF; cdr3_nt: TGCGCCAGCAGCCACAGACTAGCGGGAGGCGTCTACGAGCAGTACTTC
v_call: TRBV5-4; clone_size: NA; d_call: NA; j_call: TRBJ1-1; cdr3_aa: CASSIQVSNTEAFF; cdr3_nt: TGTGCCAGCAGCATTCAGGTTTCCAACACTGAAGCTTTCTTT
v_call: TRBV7-9; clone_size: NA; d_call: NA; j_call: TRBJ2-2; cdr3_aa: CASSPLGGPTGELFF; cdr3_nt: TGTGCCAGCAGCCCCCTGGGGGGGCCCACCGGGGAGCTGTTTTTT
v_call: TRBV7-2; clone_size: many; d_call: NA; j_call: TRBJ1-1; cdr3_aa: CASSLKGRWEAFF; cdr3_nt: TGTGCCAGCAGCTTAAAGGGGCGGTGGGAAGCTTTCTTT
v_call: TRBV7-2; clone_size: NA; d_call: NA; j_call: TRBJ2-7; cdr3_aa: CASSLARLVSAIWEQYF; cdr3_nt: TGTGCCAGCAGCTTAGCACGGCTAGTTTCCGCAATCTGGGAGCAGTACTTC
v_call: TRBV2; clone_size: NA; d_call: TRBD1; j_call: TRBJ1-1; cdr3_aa: CASSFTGGAGEAFF; cdr3_nt: TGTGCCAGCAGTTTCACAGGGGGCGCAGGGGAAGCTTTCTTT
v_call: TRBV11-1; clone_size: few; d_call: TRBD2; j_call: TRBJ2-1; cdr3_aa: CASSLGRLAGAYNSYNEQFF; cdr3_nt: TGTGCCAGCAGCTTAGGTCGACTAGCGGGGGCCTACAACTCCTACAATGAGCAGTTCTTC
v_call: TRBV6-1; clone_size: few; d_call: TRBD2; j_call: TRBJ2-7; cdr3_aa: CASTLSWGGDEQYF; cdr3_nt: TGTGCCAGCACCCTAAGTTGGGGAGGGGACGAGCAGTACTTC
v_call: TRBV6-5; clone_size: few; d_call: NA; j_call: TRBJ1-1; cdr3_aa: CASSYIGATEAFF; cdr3_nt: TGTGCCAGCAGTTACATAGGGGCCACTGAAGCTTTCTTT
v_call: TRBV27; clone_size: few; d_call: NA; j_call: TRBJ2-6; cdr3_aa: CASSLLWSSGANVLTF; cdr3_nt: TGTGCCAGCAGTTTATTGTGGAGCTCTGGGGCCAACGTCCTGACTTTC
v_call: TRBV7-3; clone_size: NA; d_call: TRBD1; j_call: TRBJ1-1; cdr3_aa: CASSSQTGYEAFF; cdr3_nt: TGTGCCAGCAGCTCACAGACAGGGTATGAAGCTTTCTTT
v_call: TRBV7-3; clone_size: many; d_call: TRBD1; j_call: TRBJ1-6; cdr3_aa: CASSSAGQGSSPLHF; cdr3_nt: TGTGCCAGCAGCTCCGCGGGACAGGGGTCTTCACCCCTCCACTTT
v_call: TRBV10-3; clone_size: NA; d_call: TRBD1; j_call: TRBJ1-5; cdr3_aa: CAISTGQGVGQPQHF; cdr3_nt: TGTGCCATCAGCACGGGACAGGGAGTAGGTCAGCCCCAGCATTTT
v_call: TRBV7-9; clone_size: few; d_call: NA; j_call: TRBJ2-1; cdr3_aa: CASSLLDRNEQFF; cdr3_nt: TGTGCCAGCAGCTTACTGGATCGTAATGAGCAGTTCTTC
v_call: TRBV10-2; clone_size: NA; d_call: TRBD2; j_call: TRBJ2-3; cdr3_aa: CASSEWGAGGADTQYF; cdr3_nt: TGCGCCAGCAGTGAGTGGGGAGCGGGGGGCGCAGATACGCAGTATTTT
v_call: TRBV24-1; clone_size: NA; d_call: NA; j_call: TRBJ1-5; cdr3_aa: CATSDLGFQPQHF; cdr3_nt: TGTGCCACCAGTGATTTGGGGTTTCAGCCCCAGCATTTT
v_call: TRBV5-1; clone_size: NA; d_call: TRBD1; j_call: TRBJ2-3; cdr3_aa: CASSGASTGIMTNTQYF; cdr3_nt: TGCGCCAGCAGCGGCGCCTCGACAGGGATAATGACAAATACGCAGTATTTT
v_call: TRBV12-3/TRBV12-4; clone_size: NA; d_call: TRBD2; j_call: TRBJ2-2; cdr3_aa: CASSQTSNLAGELFF; cdr3_nt: TGTGCCAGCAGTCAGACTAGCAATTTGGCCGGGGAGCTGTTTTTT
v_call: TRBV7-9; clone_size: once; d_call: NA; j_call: TRBJ1-1; cdr3_aa: CASSLLGADAEAFF; cdr3_nt: TGTGCCAGCAGCTTATTGGGGGCGGATGCTGAAGCTTTCTTT
v_call: TRBV5-5; clone_size: NA; d_call: NA; j_call: TRBJ1-1; cdr3_aa: CASSLIAGMNTEAFF; cdr3_nt: TGTGCCAGCAGCTTAATTGCGGGCATGAACACTGAAGCTTTCTTT
v_call: TRBV11-2; clone_size: few; d_call: NA; j_call: TRBJ1-3; cdr3_aa: CASSLVGYDSGNTIYF; cdr3_nt: TGTGCCAGCAGCTTAGTTGGGTACGACTCTGGAAACACCATATATTTT
v_call: TRBV5-1; clone_size: NA; d_call: NA; j_call: TRBJ2-1; cdr3_aa: CASSVMGLGSNNEQFF; cdr3_nt: TGCGCCAGCAGCGTGATGGGACTCGGAAGTAACAATGAGCAGTTCTTC
v_call: TRBV24-1; clone_size: NA; d_call: NA; j_call: TRBJ2-1; cdr3_aa: CATSDAGPSGNEQFF; cdr3_nt: TGTGCCACCAGTGATGCGGGCCCGTCAGGGAATGAGCAGTTCTTC
v_call: TRBV7-8; clone_size: NA; d_call: NA; j_call: TRBJ2-1; cdr3_aa: CASSLKEDFPNEQFF; cdr3_nt: TGTGCCAGCAGCTTAAAGGAGGATTTCCCCAATGAGCAGTTCTTC
v_call: TRBV7-6; clone_size: few; d_call: NA; j_call: TRBJ2-1; cdr3_aa: CASSFEQETYNEQFF; cdr3_nt: TGTGCCAGCAGCTTTGAGCAGGAAACCTACAATGAGCAGTTCTTC
v_call: TRBV12-3/TRBV12-4; clone_size: NA; d_call: TRBD1; j_call: TRBJ2-4; cdr3_aa: CASSNTGDGSLAKNIQYF; cdr3_nt: TGTGCCAGCAGTAATACAGGGGACGGGTCTCTAGCCAAAAACATTCAGTACTTC
v_call: TRBV15; clone_size: NA; d_call: NA; j_call: TRBJ2-6; cdr3_aa: CATSRDAKSGANVLTF; cdr3_nt: TGTGCCACCAGCAGAGATGCGAAGTCTGGGGCCAACGTCCTGACTTTC
v_call: TRBV24-1; clone_size: few; d_call: TRBD2; j_call: TRBJ2-1; cdr3_aa: CATSDLAQGGRLAGAHEQFF; cdr3_nt: TGTGCCACCAGTGATTTGGCCCAGGGGGGGCGACTAGCGGGAGCTCATGAGCAGTTCTTC
v_call: TRBV18; clone_size: few; d_call: NA; j_call: TRBJ1-2; cdr3_aa: CASSPGEKANYGYTF; cdr3_nt: TGTGCCAGCTCACCAGGGGAGAAAGCTAACTATGGCTACACCTTC
v_call: TRBV7-6; clone_size: few; d_call: TRBD1; j_call: TRBJ1-1; cdr3_aa: CASSNDRGRTEAFF; cdr3_nt: TGTGCCAGCAGCAACGACAGGGGAAGGACTGAAGCTTTCTTT
v_call: TRBV4-1; clone_size: NA; d_call: NA; j_call: TRBJ1-4; cdr3_aa: CASSQPLLNEKLFF; cdr3_nt: TGCGCCAGCAGCCAACCCCTACTTAATGAAAAACTGTTTTTT
v_call: TRBV3-1; clone_size: NA; d_call: TRBD2; j_call: TRBJ2-5; cdr3_aa: CASTPGGETQYF; cdr3_nt: TGTGCCAGCACCCCGGGAGGCGAGACCCAGTACTTC
v_call: TRBV24-1; clone_size: once; d_call: TRBD1; j_call: TRBJ2-3; cdr3_aa: CATSGQGLADTQYF; cdr3_nt: TGTGCCACCAGTGGACAGGGTTTGGCAGATACGCAGTATTTT
v_call: TRBV20-1; clone_size: NA; d_call: TRBD1; j_call: TRBJ2-3; cdr3_aa: CSQGAGDTQYF; cdr3_nt: TGCAGTCAGGGGGCAGGGGATACGCAGTATTTT
v_call: TRBV5-1; clone_size: few; d_call: TRBD1; j_call: TRBJ2-7; cdr3_aa: CASSLSTGGEQYF; cdr3_nt: TGCGCCAGCAGCTTGAGTACAGGGGGCGAGCAGTACTTC
v_call: TRBV5-4; clone_size: NA; d_call: TRBD2; j_call: TRBJ2-1; cdr3_aa: CASSFAGVANEQFF; cdr3_nt: TGTGCCAGCAGCTTTGCGGGAGTGGCCAATGAGCAGTTCTTC
v_call: TRBV27; clone_size: many; d_call: NA; j_call: TRBJ1-1; cdr3_aa: CASSPRWGTEAFF; cdr3_nt: TGTGCCAGCAGTCCCAGGTGGGGCACTGAAGCTTTCTTT
v_call: TRBV5-1; clone_size: NA; d_call: NA; j_call: TRBJ2-3; cdr3_aa: CASSATLDTQYF; cdr3_nt: TGCGCCAGCAGCGCAACCTTGGATACGCAGTATTTT
v_call: TRBV2; clone_size: few; d_call: NA; j_call: TRBJ1-5; cdr3_aa: CASSGNSNQPQHF; cdr3_nt: TGTGCCAGCTCAGGAAATAGCAATCAGCCCCAGCATTTT
v_call: TRBV10-3; clone_size: NA; d_call: NA; j_call: TRBJ2-5; cdr3_aa: CAIRSGETQYF; cdr3_nt: TGTGCCATTCGGTCAGGGGAGACCCAGTACTTC
v_call: TRBV18; clone_size: few; d_call: NA; j_call: TRBJ2-7; cdr3_aa: CASSPQGMDEQYF; cdr3_nt: TGTGCCAGCTCACCACAGGGGATGGACGAGCAGTACTTC
v_call: TRBV12-3/TRBV12-4; clone_size: NA; d_call: NA; j_call: TRBJ2-7; cdr3_aa: CASSRPYRAYEQYF; cdr3_nt: TGTGCCAGCAGCCGCCCATACCGGGCATACGAGCAGTACTTC
v_call: TRBV6-1; clone_size: NA; d_call: NA; j_call: TRBJ2-5; cdr3_aa: CASSEALAGAQETQYF; cdr3_nt: TGTGCCAGCAGTGAAGCGCTCGCGGGGGCCCAAGAGACCCAGTACTTC